The next 11 T cell receptor beta chains were all read from a single sample in a study of cytomegalovirus exposure and HLA in healthy donors. The PCR had 60 Vbeta and 13 Jbeta primers. Repertoires were generated with immunoSEQ multiplex PCR, while TCRdb's copy carries only in-frame clones and drops some. The sample holds around 120,000 clones, roughly 78% seen once. The sequencing input was PBMCs. The receptors stem from a woman between 40 and 55 years old in good health and CMV-seronegative.

This chain connects TRBV29-1 to TRBJ2-1; weak D call: TRBD1 (7 bases). CDR1 is SQVTM and CDR2 is ANQGSEA in the germline V gene. The V end was cut by 5 bases, the J end by 3 bases, with 17 bases between. CDR3 length equals 15 residues. In nucleotides, the CDR3 is TGCAGCGTTAAGGGGGCTGGGGGGATCTACAATGAGCAGTTCTTC. It codes for CSVKGAGGIYNEQFF.

The chain joins TRBV5-1 to TRBJ2-2; no clear D. Germline CDR1 and CDR2: SGHRS and YFSETQ. V lost 0 bases to trimming and J lost 0 bases, with 9 bases between them. The CDR3 totals 16 residues. The CDR3, as DNA: TGCGCCAGCAGCTTGGGAAGCGCGGCGAACACCGGGGAGCTGTTTTTT. Translated, it gives CASSLGSAANTGELFF.

V usage is TRBV7-9 and J usage is TRBJ1-2; D might be TRBD1 (5 bases). V dropped 5 bases and J dropped 4 bases, with 17 bases sitting between them. Germline CDR1 reads SEHNR; CDR2 reads FQNEAQ (reference sequence). The CDR3 runs 15 residues. The CDR3 reads CASSGGDPRVYGYTF. In DNA, the CDR3 is TGTGCCAGCAGCGGAGGGGACCCAAGAGTCTATGGCTACACCTTC.

The rearrangement joins TRBV10-3 to TRBJ2-1, with 16 bases fitting TRBD2. The ends lost 7 bases at V and 5 bases at J; junction bases unmatched: 2. CDR1 and CDR2 (germline): ENHRY, SYGVKD. This CDR3 has 15 residues. The CDR3 region is CAIKGTSGRDNEQFF. CDR3 nucleotides: TGTGCCATCAAGGGGACTAGCGGGAGGGACAATGAGCAGTTCTTC.

This sequence joins TRBV27 and TRBJ2-3; D ambiguous. V was trimmed by 10 bases and J by 2 bases, leaving 10 bases between them. Germline lookup yields CDR1 MNHEY and CDR2 SMNVEV (reference sequence). The CDR3 sequence is 12 residues long. The CDR3 nucleotides are TGTGCCACTCGTTTTCCCACAGATACGCAGTATTTT. Translation: CATRFPTDTQYF.

This chain links TRBV4-3 with TRBJ2-7; TRBD1 matches 8 bases. V was clipped by 0 bases and J by 6 bases; unmatched bases: 10. Germline V gene sequence: CDR1 LGHNA, CDR2 YSLEER. This CDR3 contains 16 residues. The DNA for the CDR3 is TGCGCCAGCAGCCAAGAGTACAGGACAGGGTATGGCGAGCAGTACTTC. Translated, it gives CASSQEYRTGYGEQYF.

This clone was observed a few times. The chain links TRBV7-9 to TRBJ1-2, with D perhaps matching TRBD1 (6 bases). The CDR3 is 14 amino acids. Germline V gene sequence: CDR1 SEHNR, CDR2 FQNEAQ (reference sequence). Trimming left V 5 bases short and J 1 base short, with 11 bases between. CDR3 residues: CASSLGASNYGYTF. CDR3 nucleotides: TGTGCCAGCAGCCTGGGGGCTAGTAACTATGGCTACACCTTC.

V and J are TRBV5-4 and TRBJ2-1; maybe TRBD2 (5 bases). Germline V gene lookup returns CDR1 SGHNT and CDR2 YYREEE (reference sequence). The CDR3 has 13 residues. V was clipped by 4 bases and J by 3 bases, with 8 bases between them. This chain's CDR3 is CASSRDYYNEQFF. The CDR3 DNA sequence: TGTGCCAGCAGCCGGGATTACTACAATGAGCAGTTCTTC.

As to this clone: The same CDR3 arises from other DNA sequences in this sample as well. The chain has TRBV12-2 and TRBJ2-7; TRBD1 is taken as the D call from the table, unchecked against the DNA. TRBV12-2 corresponds to a pseudogene. The CDR3 has 13 residues. Here the CDR3 reads CASRGDSSYEQYF. DNA for the CDR3: TGTGCAAGTCGGGGGGACAGTTCCTACGAGCAGTACTTC.

This sequence joins TRBV28 and TRBJ2-7, with 10 positions matching TRBD2. Germline V gene sequence: CDR1 MDHEN, CDR2 SYDVKM. The CDR3 length is 14 residues. V lost 3 bases to trimming and J lost 2 bases; unmatched junction nucleotides: 1. The chain's CDR3 is CASSFLAGAYEQYF. The CDR3, as DNA: TGTGCCAGCAGTTTCCTAGCGGGAGCCTACGAGCAGTACTTC.

The chain joins TRBV27 to TRBJ1-4, with 8 bases that match TRBD1. V lost 4 bases and J lost 8; bases outside the gene matches: 9. Germline values: CDR1 MNHEY, CDR2 SMNVEV (reference sequence). The CDR3 is 15 residues long. Written as DNA, the CDR3 is TGTGCCAGCAGTTCCCCCGGGACAGGCGACGAAAAACTGTTTTTT. It codes for CASSSPGTGDEKLFF.